The subject of this entry is one T cell receptor (beta chain). The sample belongs to a study of blood T cell repertoires in COVID-19. The data were produced by immunoSEQ multiplex PCR, yet TCRdb's version contains in-frame clones alone and is incomplete. Of more than 30,000 clones in the sample, 70% to 90% were seen once. This CDR3 has 14 residues. The germline gives CDR1 MDHEN, CDR2 SYDVKM. V was shortened by 7 bases and J by 1 base, with 11 bases between the two germline ends. The rearrangement links TRBV28 to TRBJ2-4; D perhaps matches TRBD2 (7 bases). The sequence was collected from a woman aged 40 to 49 with active or convalescent COVID-19. The sequenced sample consisted of peripheral blood. The DNA of the CDR3 is TGTGCCAGCATAGAGGGGGGGGCCAAAAACATTCAGTACTTC. This encodes CASIEGGAKNIQYF.